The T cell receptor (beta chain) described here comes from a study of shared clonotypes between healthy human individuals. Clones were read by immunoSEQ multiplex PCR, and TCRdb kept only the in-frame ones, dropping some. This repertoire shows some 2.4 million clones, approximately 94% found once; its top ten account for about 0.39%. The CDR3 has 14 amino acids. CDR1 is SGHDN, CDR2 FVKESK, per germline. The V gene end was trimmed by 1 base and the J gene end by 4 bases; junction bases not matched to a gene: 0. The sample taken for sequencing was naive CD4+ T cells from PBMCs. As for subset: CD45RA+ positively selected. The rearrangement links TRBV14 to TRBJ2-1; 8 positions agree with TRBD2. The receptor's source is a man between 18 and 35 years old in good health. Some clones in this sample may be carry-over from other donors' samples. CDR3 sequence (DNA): TGTGCCAGCAGCCAAGCGGGAGGGTACAATGAGCAGTTCTTC. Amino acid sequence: CASSQAGGYNEQFF.